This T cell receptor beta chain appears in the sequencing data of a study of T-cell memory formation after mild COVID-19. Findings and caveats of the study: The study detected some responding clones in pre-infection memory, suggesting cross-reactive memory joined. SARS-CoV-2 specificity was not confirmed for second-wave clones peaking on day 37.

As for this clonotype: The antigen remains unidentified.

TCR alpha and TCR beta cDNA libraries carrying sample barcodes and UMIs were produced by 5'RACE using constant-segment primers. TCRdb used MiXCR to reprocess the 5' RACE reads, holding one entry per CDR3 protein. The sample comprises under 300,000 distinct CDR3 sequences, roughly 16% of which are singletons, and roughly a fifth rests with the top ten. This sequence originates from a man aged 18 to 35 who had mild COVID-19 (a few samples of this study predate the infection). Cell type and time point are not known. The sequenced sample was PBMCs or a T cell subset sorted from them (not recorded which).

The DNA for the CDR3 is TGTGCCATATCACAGGGTTGGCGTCAGCCCCAGCATTTT. Its protein is CAISQGWRQPQHF. This chain connects TRBV6-2 or TRBV6-3 to TRBJ1-5; tentatively, D is TRBD1 (6 bases). V was pared by 10 bases and J by 6 bases, with 16 bases between. The CDR3 sequence is 13 residues long. Germline V gene lookup returns CDR1 MNHEY and CDR2 SVGEGT.